This is a list of T cell receptor beta chains from one sample in a study of blood T cell repertoires in COVID-19. The method was immunoSEQ multiplex PCR; TCRdb's version includes in-frame clones alone and lacks a portion of them. The repertoire consists of 200,000 to 300,000 clones, with 81% occurring once and the leading ten covering 6.5% to 9%. Material for sequencing was peripheral blood. These receptors were obtained from a woman of 80 years or more with COVID-19, enrolled during active disease. The CDR3 runs from the conserved cysteine through the conserved F or W. D genes are given only for firm matches. Size is stated for part of the rows, as once, few or many counts, or as a class when the clone is expanded.

TRBJ2-7	-	TRBD2	TRBV27	CASRASGLGSEQYF	TGTGCCAGCAGGGCTAGCGGCCTTGGCTCTGAACAGTACTTC
TRBJ1-3	-	-	TRBV7-9	CASSLSGLSGNTIYF	TGTGCCAGCAGCTTATCAGGGCTCTCTGGAAACACCATATATTTT
TRBJ1-6	-	-	TRBV29-1	CSVLESGRNSPLHF	TGCAGCGTCCTTGAATCAGGGCGGAATTCACCCCTCCACTTT
TRBJ2-7	once	-	TRBV7-9	CASSATVGYEQYF	TGTGCCAGCAGCGCAACAGTGGGCTACGAGCAGTACTTC
TRBJ1-2	-	-	TRBV5-1	CASSLDLVRAYGYTF	TGCGCCAGCAGCTTGGATTTGGTGAGGGCCTATGGCTACACCTTC
TRBJ1-1	-	-	TRBV6-5	CASSYDEAVGTEAFF	TGTGCCAGCAGTTACGACGAGGCGGTGGGCACTGAAGCTTTCTTT
TRBJ2-7	-	TRBD2	TRBV27	CASSPYLAGAQSEQYF	TGTGCCAGCAGCCCTTACCTAGCGGGAGCTCAGTCCGAGCAGTACTTC
TRBJ2-7	-	-	TRBV5-1	CASSSRRTDVRYEQYF	TGCGCCAGCAGCTCCCGGAGGACTGATGTTAGATACGAGCAGTACTTC
TRBJ2-5	-	-	TRBV7-3	CASSLSSGETQYF	TGTGCCAGCAGCTTATCCTCGGGGGAGACCCAGTACTTC
TRBJ2-5	-	-	TRBV6-1	CASSEPGQLQETQYF	TGTGCCAGCAGTGAGCCAGGGCAGCTCCAAGAGACCCAGTACTTC
TRBJ1-5	-	-	TRBV6-6	CASSQFKQPQHF	TGTGCCAGCAGCCAGTTCAAGCAGCCCCAGCATTTT
TRBJ1-5	-	TRBD1	TRBV6-2/TRBV6-3	CASSPTGINQPQHF	TGTGCCAGCAGTCCGACAGGGATCAATCAGCCCCAGCATTTT
TRBJ2-5	-	-	TRBV12-5	CASGLIRQRAQYF	TGTGCTAGTGGTTTGATCCGTCAACGGGCCCAGTACTTC
TRBJ2-6	many	-	TRBV10-3	CAISESGQGTGANVLTF	TGTGCCATCAGTGAGTCGGGGCAGGGAACTGGGGCCAACGTCCTGACTTTC
TRBJ2-3	-	TRBD2	TRBV11-2	CASSFKAGGGPTDTQYF	TGTGCCAGCAGCTTTAAAGCAGGCGGGGGGCCCACAGATACGCAGTATTTT
TRBJ1-5	-	TRBD1	TRBV2	CASSLQGTQHF	TGTGCCAGCAGCTTACAGGGGACCCAGCATTTT
TRBJ2-3	-	TRBD2	TRBV7-2	CASSPRGGEGEDTQYF	TGTGCCAGCAGCCCACGAGGCGGGGAGGGCGAGGATACGCAGTATTTT
TRBJ1-2	few	TRBD1	TRBV2	CASRQGQGSYGYTF	TGTGCCAGCAGGCAGGGACAGGGGAGCTATGGCTACACCTTC
TRBJ2-4	few	-	TRBV19	CASSANQLGVAKNIQYF	TGTGCCAGTAGTGCAAACCAACTCGGGGTTGCCAAAAACATTCAGTACTTC
TRBJ1-6	-	-	TRBV11-1	CASSSGTLNNSPLHF	TGTGCCAGCAGCTCCGGGACACTGAATAATTCACCCCTCCACTTT
TRBJ1-2	-	-	TRBV5-5	CASSTNREGGYTF	TGTGCCAGCAGCACTAACAGGGAAGGCGGCTACACCTTC
TRBJ1-2	-	-	TRBV6-5	CASVGSWIYGYTF	TGTGCCAGCGTGGGGAGTTGGATCTATGGCTACACCTTC
TRBJ2-7	-	TRBD1	TRBV6-2/TRBV6-3	CASSYLGQSYEQYF	TGTGCCAGCAGTTACCTGGGACAGTCTTACGAGCAGTACTTC
TRBJ1-1	-	-	TRBV2	CASTRRPPFGEAFF	TGTGCCAGCACGCGGAGACCCCCCTTTGGTGAAGCTTTCTTT
TRBJ1-2	few	TRBD1	TRBV30	CARFDPGQIFF	TGTGCCCGATTTGATCCGGGACAGATATTCTTC
TRBJ2-7	few	TRBD2	TRBV4-2	CASSQALAGYEQYF	TGTGCCAGCAGCCAAGCTCTAGCGGGCTACGAGCAGTACTTC
TRBJ2-1	-	-	TRBV2	CASRPLSVGEQFF	TGTGCCAGCAGGCCCCTTAGCGTGGGTGAGCAGTTCTTC
TRBJ1-1	-	-	TRBV3-1/TRBV3-2	CASSQGGGTEAFF	TGTGCCAGCAGTCAAGGAGGAGGCACTGAAGCTTTCTTT
TRBJ1-2	-	TRBD1	TRBV5-4	CASSLDRDRGRNGYTF	TGTGCCAGCAGCTTGGACCGGGACAGGGGGCGAAATGGCTACACCTTC
TRBJ1-5	few	-	TRBV6-2/TRBV6-3	CASSYPPNQPQHF	TGTGCCAGCAGTTACCCCCCTAATCAGCCCCAGCATTTT
TRBJ2-3	few	-	TRBV18	CASSFDRDTQYF	TGTGCCAGCTCATTCGACAGGGATACGCAGTATTTT
TRBJ1-3	-	-	TRBV9	CASSVGGQFYSGNTIYF	TGTGCCAGCAGCGTAGGTGGGCAGTTCTACTCTGGAAACACCATATATTTT
TRBJ1-2	once	TRBD1	TRBV5-6	CASSLDGRGDGYTF	TGTGCCAGCAGCTTGGATGGCAGGGGGGATGGCTACACCTTC
TRBJ2-7	-	-	TRBV30	CAWFQGYEQYF	TGTGCCTGGTTTCAGGGCTACGAGCAGTACTTC
TRBJ1-1	-	TRBD1	TRBV2	CASNQQGTGHTEAFF	TGTGCCAGCAACCAACAGGGGACAGGCCACACTGAAGCTTTCTTT
TRBJ1-1	-	-	TRBV29-1	CSVDLGMGGSEAFF	TGCAGCGTTGATCTAGGGATGGGGGGGTCTGAAGCTTTCTTT
TRBJ1-2	-	-	TRBV27	CASAKGGGGGYTF	TGTGCCAGCGCCAAGGGTGGAGGAGGAGGCTACACCTTC
TRBJ1-1	-	TRBD1	TRBV11-2	CASSRQGWDQAFF	TGTGCCAGCAGTAGACAGGGTTGGGACCAAGCTTTCTTT
TRBJ2-2	-	-	TRBV4-3	CASSQVAEAPGELFF	TGCGCCAGCAGCCAAGTTGCCGAGGCCCCCGGGGAGCTGTTTTTT
TRBJ1-4	-	-	TRBV5-1	CASSPDPGVVNEKLFF	TGCGCCAGCAGCCCGGATCCAGGGGTCGTTAATGAAAAACTGTTTTTT
TRBJ2-7	-	TRBD2	TRBV10-1	CASSGTSGSSYEQYF	TGCGCCAGCAGTGGGACTAGCGGAAGCTCCTACGAGCAGTACTTC
TRBJ1-2	few	-	TRBV10-2	CASTPGANYGYTF	TGCGCCAGCACACCGGGGGCTAACTATGGCTACACCTTC
TRBJ2-7	-	-	TRBV18	CASSPPNRNYEQYF	TGTGCCAGCTCACCACCGAACAGAAACTACGAGCAGTACTTC
TRBJ2-1	-	TRBD2	TRBV24-1	CATSLSGGSYNEQFF	TGTGCCACCAGTCTAAGCGGGGGATCCTACAATGAGCAGTTCTTC